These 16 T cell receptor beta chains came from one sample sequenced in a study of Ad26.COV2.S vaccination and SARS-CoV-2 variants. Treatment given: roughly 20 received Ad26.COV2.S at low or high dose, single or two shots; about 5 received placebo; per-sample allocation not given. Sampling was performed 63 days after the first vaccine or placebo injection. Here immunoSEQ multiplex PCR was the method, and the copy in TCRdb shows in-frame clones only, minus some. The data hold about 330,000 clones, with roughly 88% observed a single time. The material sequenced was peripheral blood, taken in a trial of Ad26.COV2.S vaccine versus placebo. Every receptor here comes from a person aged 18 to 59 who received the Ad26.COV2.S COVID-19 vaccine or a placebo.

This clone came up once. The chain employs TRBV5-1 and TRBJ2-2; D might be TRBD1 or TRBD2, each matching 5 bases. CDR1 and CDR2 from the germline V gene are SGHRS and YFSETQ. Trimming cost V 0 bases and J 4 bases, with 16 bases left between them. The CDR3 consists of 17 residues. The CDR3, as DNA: TGCGCCAGCAGCTTGGACCCTCCCGGGGCCGGCACCGGGGAGCTGTTTTTT. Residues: CASSLDPPGAGTGELFF.

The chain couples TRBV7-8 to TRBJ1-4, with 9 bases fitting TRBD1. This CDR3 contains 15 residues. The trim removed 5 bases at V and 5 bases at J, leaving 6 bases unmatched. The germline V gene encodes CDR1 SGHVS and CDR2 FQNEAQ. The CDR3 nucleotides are TGTGCCAGCAGCCGCGGGACAGGGCGGAATGAAAAACTGTTTTTT. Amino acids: CASSRGTGRNEKLFF.

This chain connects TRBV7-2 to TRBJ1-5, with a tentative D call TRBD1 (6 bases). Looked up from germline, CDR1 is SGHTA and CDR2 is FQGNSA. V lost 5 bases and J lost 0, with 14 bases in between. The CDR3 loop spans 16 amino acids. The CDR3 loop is CASSPWTAYSNQPQHF. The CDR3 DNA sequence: TGTGCCAGCAGCCCCTGGACAGCATATAGCAATCAGCCCCAGCATTTT.

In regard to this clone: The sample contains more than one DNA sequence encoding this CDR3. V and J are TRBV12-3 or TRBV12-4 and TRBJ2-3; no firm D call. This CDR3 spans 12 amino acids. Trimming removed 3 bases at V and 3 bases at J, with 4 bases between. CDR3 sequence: CASSFGTDTQYF. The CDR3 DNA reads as TGTGCCAGCAGTTTTGGTACAGATACGCAGTATTTT.

This CDR3 reads CASSLKPGLAVTDTQYF. For the CDR3, the DNA is TGTGCCAGCAGCTTAAAACCGGGACTAGCCGTCACAGATACGCAGTATTTT. V is TRBV5-6 and J is TRBJ2-3; 9 positions agree with TRBD2. Trimming removed 2 bases from V and 2 bases from J; junction bases left unmatched: 9. This CDR3 comprises 17 residues. Germline lookup yields CDR1 SGHDT and CDR2 YYEEEE. The variable domain in full, completed from reference TRBV5-6 and TRBJ2-3, reads DAGVTQSPTHLIKTRGQQVTLRCSPKSGHDTVSWYQQALGQGPQFIFQYYEEEERQRGNFPDRFSGHQFPNYSSELNVNALLLGDSALYLCASSLKPGLAVTDTQYFGPGTRLTVL.

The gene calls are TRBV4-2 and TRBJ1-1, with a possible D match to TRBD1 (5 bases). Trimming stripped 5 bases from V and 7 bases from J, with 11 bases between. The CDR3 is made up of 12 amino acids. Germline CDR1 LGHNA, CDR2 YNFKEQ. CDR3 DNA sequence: TGTGCCAGCAGCTATCGGGGGAATGAAGCTTTCTTT. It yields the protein CASSYRGNEAFF.

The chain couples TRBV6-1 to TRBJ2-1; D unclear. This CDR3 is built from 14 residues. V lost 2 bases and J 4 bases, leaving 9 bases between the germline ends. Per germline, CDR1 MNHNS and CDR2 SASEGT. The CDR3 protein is CASSELSVYNEQFF. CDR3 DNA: TGTGCCAGCAGTGAACTATCAGTTTACAATGAGCAGTTCTTC.

The CDR3 loop is CASSFSTTGELFF. DNA for the CDR3: TGTGCCAGCAGTTTCAGTACGACCGGGGAGCTGTTTTTT. The chain recombines TRBV12-3 or TRBV12-4 with TRBJ2-2, with D uncertain. The CDR3 sequence is 13 residues long. V gave up 3 bases and J gave up 5 bases, with 7 bases separating them.

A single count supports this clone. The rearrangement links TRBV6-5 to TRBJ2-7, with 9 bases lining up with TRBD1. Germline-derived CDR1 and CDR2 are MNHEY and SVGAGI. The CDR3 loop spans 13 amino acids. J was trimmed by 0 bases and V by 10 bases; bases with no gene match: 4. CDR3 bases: TGTGCCACAGGGACAGGGATCTCCTACGAGCAGTACGTC. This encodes CATGTGISYEQYV.

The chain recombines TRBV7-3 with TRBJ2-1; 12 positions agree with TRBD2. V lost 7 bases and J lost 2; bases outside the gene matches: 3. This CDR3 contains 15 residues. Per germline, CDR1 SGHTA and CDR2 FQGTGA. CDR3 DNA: TGTGCCAGCACCTGGACTAGCGGGGCCTACAATGAGCAGTTCTTC. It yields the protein CASTWTSGAYNEQFF.

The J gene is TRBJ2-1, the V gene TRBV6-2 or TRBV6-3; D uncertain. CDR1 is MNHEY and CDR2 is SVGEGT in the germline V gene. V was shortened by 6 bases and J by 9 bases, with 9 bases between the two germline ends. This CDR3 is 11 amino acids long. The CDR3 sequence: CASSPLVEQFF. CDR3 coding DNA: TGTGCCAGCAGCCCCTTGGTTGAGCAGTTCTTC.

The CDR3 coding sequence is TGTGCCAGCACACTTTTAGCGGGAGGCGGCAGTGAGCAGTTCTTC. It is translated as CASTLLAGGGSEQFF. The rearrangement joins TRBV28 to TRBJ2-1; 10 bases match TRBD2. CDR3 length: 15 amino acids. Germline trimming cut 7 bases from V and 9 bases from J; bases unmatched to any gene: 12. Germline CDR1 and CDR2: MDHEN and SYDVKM. Full variable domain (rest looked up from reference TRBV28 and TRBJ2-1): DVKVTQSSRYLVKRTGEKVFLECVQDMDHENMFWYRQDPGLGLRLIYFSYDVKMKEKGDIPEGYSVSREKKERFSLILESASTNQTSMYLCASTLLAGGGSEQFFGPGTRLTVL.

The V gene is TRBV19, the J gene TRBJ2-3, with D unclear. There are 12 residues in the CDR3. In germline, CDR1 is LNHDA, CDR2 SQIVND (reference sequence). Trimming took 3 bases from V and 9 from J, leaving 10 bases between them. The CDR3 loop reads CASSISGVTQYF. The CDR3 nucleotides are TGTGCCAGTAGTATTTCAGGAGTAACGCAGTATTTT.

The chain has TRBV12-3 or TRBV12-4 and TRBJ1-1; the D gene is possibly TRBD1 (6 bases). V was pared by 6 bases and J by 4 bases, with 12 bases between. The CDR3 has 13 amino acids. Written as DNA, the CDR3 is TGTGCCAGCAGGATAGGGGGTTTCACTGAAGCTTTCTTT. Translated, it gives CASRIGGFTEAFF.

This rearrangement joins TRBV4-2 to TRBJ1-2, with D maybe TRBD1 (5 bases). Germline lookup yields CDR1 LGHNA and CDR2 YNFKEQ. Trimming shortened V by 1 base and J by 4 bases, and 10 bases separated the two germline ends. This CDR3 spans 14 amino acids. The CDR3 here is CASSQGVGAYGYTF. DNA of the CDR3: TGTGCCAGCAGCCAAGGGGTAGGGGCCTATGGCTACACCTTC.

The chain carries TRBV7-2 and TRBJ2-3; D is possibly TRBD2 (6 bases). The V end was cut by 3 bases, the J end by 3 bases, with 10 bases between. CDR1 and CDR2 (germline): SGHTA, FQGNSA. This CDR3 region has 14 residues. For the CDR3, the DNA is TGTGCCAGCAGCTTCACTAGCACAACAGATACGCAGTATTTT. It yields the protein CASSFTSTTDTQYF. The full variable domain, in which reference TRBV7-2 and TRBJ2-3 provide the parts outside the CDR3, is GAGVSQSPSNKVTEKGKDVELRCDPISGHTALYWYRQSLGQGLEFLIYFQGNSAPDKSGLPSDRFSAERTGGSVSTLTIQRTQQEDSAVYLCASSFTSTTDTQYFGPGTRLTVL.